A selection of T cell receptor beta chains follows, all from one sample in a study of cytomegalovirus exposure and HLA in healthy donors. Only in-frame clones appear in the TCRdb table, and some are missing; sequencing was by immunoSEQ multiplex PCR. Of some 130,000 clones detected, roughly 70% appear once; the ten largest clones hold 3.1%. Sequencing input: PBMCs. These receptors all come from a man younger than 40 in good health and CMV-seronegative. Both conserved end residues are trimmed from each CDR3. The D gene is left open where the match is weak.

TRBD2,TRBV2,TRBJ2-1,ASSGTSFGNEQF
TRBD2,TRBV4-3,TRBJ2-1,ASSQDPTSGRNEQF
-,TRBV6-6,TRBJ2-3,ASSQKLADTQY
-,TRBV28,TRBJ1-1,ASSSESNTEAF
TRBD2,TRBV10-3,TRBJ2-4,AISERASGAGANIQY
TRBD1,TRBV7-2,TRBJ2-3,ASSFLGRGLSGDTQY
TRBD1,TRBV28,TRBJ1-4,ASGGTGATEKLF
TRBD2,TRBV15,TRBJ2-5,ATSRDAWGGREETQY
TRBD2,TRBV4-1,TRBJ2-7,ASSQSLAGEQY
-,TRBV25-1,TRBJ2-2,ASRTRPNTGELF
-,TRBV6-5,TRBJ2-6,ASRRSGANVLT
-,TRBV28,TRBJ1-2,ASINDRNYGYT
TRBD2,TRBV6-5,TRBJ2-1,ASRTSGMGGEQF
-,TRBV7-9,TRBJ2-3,ASSSSGGASDTQY
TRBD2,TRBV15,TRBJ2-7,ATRGLAGGLEY
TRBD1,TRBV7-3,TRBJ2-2,ASSSQGGNTGELF
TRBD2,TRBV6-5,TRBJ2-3,ASRASGSSGDTQY
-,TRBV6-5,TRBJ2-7,ASRARQGGPYEQY
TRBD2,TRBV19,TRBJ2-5,ASRSAGVGETQY
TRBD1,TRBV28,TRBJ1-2,ASSKGQGVDYGYT
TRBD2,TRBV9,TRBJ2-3,ASSPRRGGGDTQY
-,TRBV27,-,ASSFLRQDLLYEQY
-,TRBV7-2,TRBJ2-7,ASSGPSYEQY
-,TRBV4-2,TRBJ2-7,ASSQDGGWRYEQY
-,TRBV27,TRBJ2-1,ASTVAKPGYNEQF
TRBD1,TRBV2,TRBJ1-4,ASSVTQGGNEKLF
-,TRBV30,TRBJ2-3,AWSVLGRDTQY
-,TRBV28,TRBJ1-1,ASGMGRRGTTEAF
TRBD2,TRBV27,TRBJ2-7,ASSREGSYEQY
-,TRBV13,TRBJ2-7,ASSSRPGEGSYEQY
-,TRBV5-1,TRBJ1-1,ASGGGGPNTEAF